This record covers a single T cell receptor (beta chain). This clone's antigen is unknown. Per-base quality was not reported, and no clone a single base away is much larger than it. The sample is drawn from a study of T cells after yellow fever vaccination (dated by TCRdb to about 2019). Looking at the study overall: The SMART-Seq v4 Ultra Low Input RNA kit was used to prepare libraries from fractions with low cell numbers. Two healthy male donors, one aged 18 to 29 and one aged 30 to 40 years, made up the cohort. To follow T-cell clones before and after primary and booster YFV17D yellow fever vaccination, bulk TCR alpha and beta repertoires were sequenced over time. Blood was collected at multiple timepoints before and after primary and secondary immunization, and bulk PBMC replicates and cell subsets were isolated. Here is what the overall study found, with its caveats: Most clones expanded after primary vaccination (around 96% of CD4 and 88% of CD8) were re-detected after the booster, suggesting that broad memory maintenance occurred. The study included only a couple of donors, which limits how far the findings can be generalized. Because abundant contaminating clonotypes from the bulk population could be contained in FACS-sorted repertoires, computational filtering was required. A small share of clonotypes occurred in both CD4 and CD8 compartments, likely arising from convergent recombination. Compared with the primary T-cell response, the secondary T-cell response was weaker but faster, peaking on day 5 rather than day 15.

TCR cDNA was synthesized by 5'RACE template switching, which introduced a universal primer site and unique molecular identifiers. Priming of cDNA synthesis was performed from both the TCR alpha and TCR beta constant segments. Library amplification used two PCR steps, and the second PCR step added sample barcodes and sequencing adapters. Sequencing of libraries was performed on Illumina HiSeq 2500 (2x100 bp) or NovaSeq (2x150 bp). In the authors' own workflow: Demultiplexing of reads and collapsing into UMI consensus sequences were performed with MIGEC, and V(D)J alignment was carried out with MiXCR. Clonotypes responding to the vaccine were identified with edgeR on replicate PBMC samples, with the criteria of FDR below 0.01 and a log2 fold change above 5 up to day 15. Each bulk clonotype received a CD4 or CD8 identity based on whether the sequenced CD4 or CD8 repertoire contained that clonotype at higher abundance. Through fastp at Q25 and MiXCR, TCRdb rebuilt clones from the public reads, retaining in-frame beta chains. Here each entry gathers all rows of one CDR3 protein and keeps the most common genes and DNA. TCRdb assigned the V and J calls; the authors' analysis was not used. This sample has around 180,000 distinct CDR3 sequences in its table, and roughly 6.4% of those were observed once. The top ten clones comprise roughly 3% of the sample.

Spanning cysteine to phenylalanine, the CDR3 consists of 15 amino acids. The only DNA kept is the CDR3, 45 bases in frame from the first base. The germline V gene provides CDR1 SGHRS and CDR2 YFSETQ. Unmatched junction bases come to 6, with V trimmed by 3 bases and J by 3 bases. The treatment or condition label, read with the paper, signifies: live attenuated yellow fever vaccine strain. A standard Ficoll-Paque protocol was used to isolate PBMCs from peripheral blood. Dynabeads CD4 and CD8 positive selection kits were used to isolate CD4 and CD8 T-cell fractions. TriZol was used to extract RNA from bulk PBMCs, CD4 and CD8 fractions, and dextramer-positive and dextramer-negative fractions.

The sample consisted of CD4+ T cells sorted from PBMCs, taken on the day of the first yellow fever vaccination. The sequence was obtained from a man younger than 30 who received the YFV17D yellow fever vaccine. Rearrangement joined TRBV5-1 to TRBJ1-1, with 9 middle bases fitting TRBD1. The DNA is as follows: TGCGCCAGCAGCTGGACAGGGGATGCTGACACTGAAGCTTTCTTT. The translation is CASSWTGDADTEAFF.